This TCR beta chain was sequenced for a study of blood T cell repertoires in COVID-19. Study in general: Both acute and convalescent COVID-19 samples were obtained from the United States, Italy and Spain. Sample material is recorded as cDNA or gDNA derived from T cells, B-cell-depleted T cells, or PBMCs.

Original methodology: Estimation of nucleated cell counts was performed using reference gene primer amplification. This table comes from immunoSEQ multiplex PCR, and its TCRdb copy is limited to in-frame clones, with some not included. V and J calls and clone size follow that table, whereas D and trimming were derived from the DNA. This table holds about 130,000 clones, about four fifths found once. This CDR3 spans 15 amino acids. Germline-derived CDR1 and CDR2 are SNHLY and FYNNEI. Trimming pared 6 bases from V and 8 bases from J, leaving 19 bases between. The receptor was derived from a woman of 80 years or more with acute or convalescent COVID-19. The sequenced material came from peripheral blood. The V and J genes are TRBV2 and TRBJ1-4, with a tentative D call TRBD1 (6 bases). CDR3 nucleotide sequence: TGTGCCAGCAGGGACGGGACACTCGACGGAGAAAAACTGTTTTTT. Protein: CASRDGTLDGEKLFF.